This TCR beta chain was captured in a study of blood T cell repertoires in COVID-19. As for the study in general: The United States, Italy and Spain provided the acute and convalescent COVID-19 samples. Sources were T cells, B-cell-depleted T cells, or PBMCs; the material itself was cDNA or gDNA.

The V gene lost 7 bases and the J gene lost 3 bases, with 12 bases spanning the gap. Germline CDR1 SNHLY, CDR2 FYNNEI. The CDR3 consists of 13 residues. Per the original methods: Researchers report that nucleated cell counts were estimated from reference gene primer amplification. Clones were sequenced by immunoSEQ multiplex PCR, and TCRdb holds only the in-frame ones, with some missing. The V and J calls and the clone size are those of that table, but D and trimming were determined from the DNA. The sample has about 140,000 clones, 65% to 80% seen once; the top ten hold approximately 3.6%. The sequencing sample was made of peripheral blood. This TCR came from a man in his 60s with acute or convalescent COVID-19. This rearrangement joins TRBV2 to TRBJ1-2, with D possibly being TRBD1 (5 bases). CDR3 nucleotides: TGTGCCAGCACAAGAACAGGTTACTATGGCTACACCTTC. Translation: CASTRTGYYGYTF.